This passage covers 5 T cell receptor beta chains from one sample sequenced in a study of brain T cells in children with intractable seizures. As to time point: blood from clinic visit 5 months post-surgery; TSC patient then seizure free. The assay was immunoSEQ multiplex PCR, and TCRdb's table has in-frame clones only and misses some. The sample lists hundreds of thousands of clones, roughly 93% occurring once. This sample comprised peripheral blood, obtained 5 to 6 months after surgery. These receptors were collected from a boy under three years old with tuberous sclerosis and intractable seizures.

V gene TRBV4-2 combines with J gene TRBJ2-3; TRBD2 aligns across 11 bases. V shed 1 base and J 6 bases; nucleotides not matched to a gene: 12. This CDR3 has 18 amino acids. The V gene's germline CDR1 is LGHNA and CDR2 YNFKEQ. In nucleotides, the CDR3 is TGTGCCAGCAGCCAAGCCCAACTAGCGGGAGTCCTTTCGGATACGCAGTATTTT. Its translation: CASSQAQLAGVLSDTQYF.

V gene TRBV10-2 combines with J gene TRBJ1-2; 8 bases are shared with TRBD1. Germline V gene sequence: CDR1 WSHSY, CDR2 SAAADI. The CDR3 contains 13 residues. V lost 7 bases and J lost 4; bases outside the gene matches: 5. CDR3 region: CASMDRVLYGYTF. As DNA, the CDR3 is TGCGCCAGCATGGACAGGGTCCTCTATGGCTACACCTTC.

This sequence joins TRBV25-1 and TRBJ2-2; 12 bases line up with TRBD1. Germline V CDR1 and CDR2: MGHDK, SYGVNS. With 3 bases clipped from V and 4 bases from J, the junction kept 9 bases outside the gene matches. The CDR3 runs to 18 residues. The CDR3 DNA reads as TGTGCCAGCAGTGATTCCGGGACAGGGGGCTCGAGCACCGGGGAGCTGTTTTTT. Translation: CASSDSGTGGSSTGELFF.

The chain recombines TRBV4-1 with TRBJ1-2; no reliable D call. Germline V gene lookup returns CDR1 MGHRA and CDR2 YSYEKL. The CDR3 has 15 residues. The ends were cut back, 0 bases at V and 3 bases at J, with 11 bases in the middle. The CDR3 reads CASSQDPGRYYGYTF. The DNA for the CDR3 is TGCGCCAGCAGCCAAGATCCCGGCAGGTACTATGGCTACACCTTC.

The chain uses TRBV6-5 and TRBJ1-1, with D possibly being TRBD1 (5 bases). There are 15 residues in the CDR3. The ends were cut back, 5 bases at V and 0 bases at J, with 13 bases in the middle. Germline V lookup: CDR1 MNHEY, CDR2 SVGAGI. The CDR3 sequence: CASSNQGVLNTEAFF. In DNA form, the CDR3 reads TGTGCCAGCAGTAACCAGGGCGTGCTGAACACTGAAGCTTTCTTT.